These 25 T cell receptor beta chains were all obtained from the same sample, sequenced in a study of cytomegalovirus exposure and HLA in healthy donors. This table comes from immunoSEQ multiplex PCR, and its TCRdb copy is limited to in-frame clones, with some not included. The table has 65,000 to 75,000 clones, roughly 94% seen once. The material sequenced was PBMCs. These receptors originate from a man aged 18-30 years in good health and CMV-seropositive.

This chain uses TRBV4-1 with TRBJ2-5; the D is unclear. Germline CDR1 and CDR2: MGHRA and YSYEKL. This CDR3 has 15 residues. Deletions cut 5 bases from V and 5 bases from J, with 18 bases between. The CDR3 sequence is CASSTKHRNGETQYF. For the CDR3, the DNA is TGCGCCAGCAGCACCAAACACCGGAACGGGGAGACCCAGTACTTC.

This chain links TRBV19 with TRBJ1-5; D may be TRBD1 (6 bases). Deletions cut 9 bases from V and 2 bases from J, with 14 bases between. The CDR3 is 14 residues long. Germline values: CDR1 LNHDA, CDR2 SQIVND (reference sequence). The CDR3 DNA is TGTGCCAGCCAAAACAGGGACCGCAATCAGCCCCAGCATTTT. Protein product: CASQNRDRNQPQHF.

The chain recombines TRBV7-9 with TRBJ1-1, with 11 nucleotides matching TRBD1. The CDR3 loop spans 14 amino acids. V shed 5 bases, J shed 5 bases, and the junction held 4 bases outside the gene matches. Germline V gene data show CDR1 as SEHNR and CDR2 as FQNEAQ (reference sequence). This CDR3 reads CASSPGTGGTEAFF. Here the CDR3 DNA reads TGTGCCAGCAGCCCCGGGACAGGGGGAACTGAAGCTTTCTTT.

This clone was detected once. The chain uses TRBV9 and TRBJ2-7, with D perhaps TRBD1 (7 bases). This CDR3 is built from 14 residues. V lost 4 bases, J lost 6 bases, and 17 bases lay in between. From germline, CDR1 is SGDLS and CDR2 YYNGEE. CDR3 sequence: CASSLVSGGGEQYF. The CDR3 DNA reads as TGTGCCAGCAGCCTCGTGTCAGGGGGAGGCGAGCAGTACTTC.

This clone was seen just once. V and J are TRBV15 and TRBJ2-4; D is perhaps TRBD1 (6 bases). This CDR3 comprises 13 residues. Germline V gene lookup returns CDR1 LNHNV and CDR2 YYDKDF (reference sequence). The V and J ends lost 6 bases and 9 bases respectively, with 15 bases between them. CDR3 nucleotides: TGTGCCACCAGTCCGGTAAGGGGGTCCATTCAGTACTTC. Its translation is CATSPVRGSIQYF.

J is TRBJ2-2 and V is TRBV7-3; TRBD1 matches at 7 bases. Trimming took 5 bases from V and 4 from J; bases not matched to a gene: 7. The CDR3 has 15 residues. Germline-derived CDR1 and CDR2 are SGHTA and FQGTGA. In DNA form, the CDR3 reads TGTGCCAGCAGCAAGCGGACAGGCGTCACCGGGGAGCTGTTTTTT. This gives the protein CASSKRTGVTGELFF. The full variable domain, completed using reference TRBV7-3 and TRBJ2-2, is GAGVSQTPSNKVTEKGKYVELRCDPISGHTALYWYRQSLGQGPEFLIYFQGTGAADDSGLPNDRFFAVRPEGSVSTLKIQRTERGDSAVYLCASSKRTGVTGELFFGEGSRLTVL.

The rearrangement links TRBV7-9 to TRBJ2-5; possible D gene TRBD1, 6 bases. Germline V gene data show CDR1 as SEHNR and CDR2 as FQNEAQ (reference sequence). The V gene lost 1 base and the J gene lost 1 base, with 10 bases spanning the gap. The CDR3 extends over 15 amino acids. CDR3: CASSLGRTVQETQYF. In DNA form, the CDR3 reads TGTGCCAGCAGCTTAGGTCGGACAGTCCAAGAGACCCAGTACTTC.

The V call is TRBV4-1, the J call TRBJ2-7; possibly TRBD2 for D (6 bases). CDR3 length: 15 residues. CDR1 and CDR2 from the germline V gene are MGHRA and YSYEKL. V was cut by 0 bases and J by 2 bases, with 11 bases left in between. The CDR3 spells CASSQDRLATYEQYF. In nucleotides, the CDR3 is TGCGCCAGCAGCCAAGATCGGCTAGCGACCTACGAGCAGTACTTC.

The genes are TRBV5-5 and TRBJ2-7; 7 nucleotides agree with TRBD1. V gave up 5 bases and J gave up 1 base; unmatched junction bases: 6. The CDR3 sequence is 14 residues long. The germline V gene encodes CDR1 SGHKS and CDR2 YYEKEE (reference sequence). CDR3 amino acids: CASSRQGDSYEQYF. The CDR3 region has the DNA TGTGCCAGCAGTCGACAGGGTGATTCCTACGAGCAGTACTTC.

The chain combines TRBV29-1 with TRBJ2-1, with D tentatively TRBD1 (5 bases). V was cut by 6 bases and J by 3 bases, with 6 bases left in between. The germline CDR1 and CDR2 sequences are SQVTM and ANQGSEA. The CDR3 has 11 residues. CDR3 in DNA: TGCAGCGTAGACAGCTACAATGAGCAGTTCTTC. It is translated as CSVDSYNEQFF.

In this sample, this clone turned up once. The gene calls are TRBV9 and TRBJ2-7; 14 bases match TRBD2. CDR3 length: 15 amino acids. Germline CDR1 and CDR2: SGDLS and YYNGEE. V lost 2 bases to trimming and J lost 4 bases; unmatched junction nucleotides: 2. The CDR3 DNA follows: TGTGCCAGCAGCGTGGGGACTAGCGGGAGTTACGAGCAGTACTTC. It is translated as CASSVGTSGSYEQYF.

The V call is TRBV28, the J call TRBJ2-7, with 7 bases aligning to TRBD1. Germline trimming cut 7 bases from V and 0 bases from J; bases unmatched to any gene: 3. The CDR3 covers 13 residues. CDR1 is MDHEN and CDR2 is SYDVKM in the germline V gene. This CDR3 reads CASKGQSSYEQYF. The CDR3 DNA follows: TGTGCCAGCAAGGGACAGAGCTCCTACGAGCAGTACTTC.

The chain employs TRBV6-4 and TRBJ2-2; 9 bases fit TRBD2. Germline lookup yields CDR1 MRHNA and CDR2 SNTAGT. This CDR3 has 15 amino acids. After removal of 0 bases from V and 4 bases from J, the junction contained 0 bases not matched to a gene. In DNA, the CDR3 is TGTGCCAGCAGTGACTCTAGCGGGAGCACCGGGGAGCTGTTTTTT. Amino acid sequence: CASSDSSGSTGELFF.

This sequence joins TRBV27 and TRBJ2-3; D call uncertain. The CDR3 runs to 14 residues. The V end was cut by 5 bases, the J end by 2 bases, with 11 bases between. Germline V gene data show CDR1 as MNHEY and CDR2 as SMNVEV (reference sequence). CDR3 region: CASSVARLTDTQYF. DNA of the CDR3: TGTGCCAGCAGTGTGGCCCGCCTCACAGATACGCAGTATTTT.

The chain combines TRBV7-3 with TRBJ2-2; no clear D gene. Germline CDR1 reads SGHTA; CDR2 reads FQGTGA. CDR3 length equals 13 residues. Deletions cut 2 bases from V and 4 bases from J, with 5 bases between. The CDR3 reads CASSLASTGELFF. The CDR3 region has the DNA TGTGCCAGCAGCTTAGCTAGCACCGGGGAGCTGTTTTTT.

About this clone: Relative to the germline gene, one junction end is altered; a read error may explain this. The CDR3 DNA follows: TGTGCCAGCAGTATATCCGGGGACAGGGTGCGAAATGAGCAGTTCTTC. It specifies CASSISGDRVRNEQFF. The rearrangement uses TRBV27 and TRBJ2-1; 9 bases match TRBD1. CDR1 is MNHEY, CDR2 SMNVEV, per germline (reference sequence). This CDR3 has 16 residues.

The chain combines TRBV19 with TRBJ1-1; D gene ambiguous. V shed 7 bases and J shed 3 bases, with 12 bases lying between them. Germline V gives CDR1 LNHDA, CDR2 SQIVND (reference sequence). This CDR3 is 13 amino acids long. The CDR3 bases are TGTGCCAGTAAAAACTCTCTCGACACTGAAGCTTTCTTT. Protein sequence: CASKNSLDTEAFF.

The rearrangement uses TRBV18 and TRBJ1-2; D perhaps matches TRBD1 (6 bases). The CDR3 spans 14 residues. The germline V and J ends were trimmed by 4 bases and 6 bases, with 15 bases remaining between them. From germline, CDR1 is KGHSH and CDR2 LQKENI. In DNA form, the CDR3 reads TGTGCCAGCTCACGAATACAGGGAAGAGATGGCTACACCTTC. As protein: CASSRIQGRDGYTF. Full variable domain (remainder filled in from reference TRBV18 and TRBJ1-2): NAGVMQNPRHLVRRRGQEARLRCSPMKGHSHVYWYRQLPEEGLKFMVYLQKENIIDESGMPKERFSAEFPKEGPSILRIQQVVRGDSAAYFCASSRIQGRDGYTFGSGTRLTVV.

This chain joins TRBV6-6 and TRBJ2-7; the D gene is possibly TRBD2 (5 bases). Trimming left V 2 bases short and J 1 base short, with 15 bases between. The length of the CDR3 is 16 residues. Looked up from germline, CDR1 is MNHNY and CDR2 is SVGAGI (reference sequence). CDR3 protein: CASSYHPSGDSYEQYF. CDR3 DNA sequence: TGTGCCAGCAGTTACCATCCGAGCGGTGATTCCTACGAGCAGTACTTC.

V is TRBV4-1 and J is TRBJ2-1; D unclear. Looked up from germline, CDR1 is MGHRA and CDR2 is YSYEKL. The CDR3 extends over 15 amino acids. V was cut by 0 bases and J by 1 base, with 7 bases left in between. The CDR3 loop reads CASSQDYQSYNEQFF. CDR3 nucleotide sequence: TGCGCCAGCAGCCAAGATTACCAGTCCTACAATGAGCAGTTCTTC.

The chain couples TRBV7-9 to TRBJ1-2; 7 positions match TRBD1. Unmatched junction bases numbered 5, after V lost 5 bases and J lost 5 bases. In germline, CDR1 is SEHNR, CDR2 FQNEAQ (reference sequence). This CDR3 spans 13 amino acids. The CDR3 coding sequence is TGTGCCAGCAGCAAATCAGGGGGATATGGCTACACCTTC. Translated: CASSKSGGYGYTF.

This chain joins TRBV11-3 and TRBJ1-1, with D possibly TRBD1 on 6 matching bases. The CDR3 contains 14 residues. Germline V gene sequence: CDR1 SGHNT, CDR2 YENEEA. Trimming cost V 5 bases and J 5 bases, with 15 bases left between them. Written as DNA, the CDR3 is TGTGCCAGCAGCGCCACGGGGGGCAGGACTGAAGCTTTCTTT. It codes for CASSATGGRTEAFF.

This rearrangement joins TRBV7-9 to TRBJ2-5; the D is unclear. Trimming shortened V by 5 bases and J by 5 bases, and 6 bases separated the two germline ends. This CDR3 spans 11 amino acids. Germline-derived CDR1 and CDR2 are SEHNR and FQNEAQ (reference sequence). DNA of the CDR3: TGTGCCAGCAGCAGCAAGGAGACCCAGTACTTC. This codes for CASSSKETQYF.

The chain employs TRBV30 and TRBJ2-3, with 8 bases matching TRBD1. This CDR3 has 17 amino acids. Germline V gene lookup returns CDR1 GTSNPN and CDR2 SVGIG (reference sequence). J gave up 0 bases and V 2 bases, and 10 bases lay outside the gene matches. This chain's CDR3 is CAWSNLPGQDSTDTQYF. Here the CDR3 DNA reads TGTGCCTGGAGTAACTTACCGGGACAGGACAGCACAGATACGCAGTATTTT.

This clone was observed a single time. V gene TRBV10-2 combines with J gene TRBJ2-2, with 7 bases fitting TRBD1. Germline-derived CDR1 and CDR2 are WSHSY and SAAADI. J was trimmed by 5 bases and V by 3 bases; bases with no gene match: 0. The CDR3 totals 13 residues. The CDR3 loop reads CASSEQGTGELFF. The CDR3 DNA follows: TGCGCCAGCAGTGAACAGGGGACCGGGGAGCTGTTTTTT.